This TCR beta chain is from a study of blood T cell repertoires in COVID-19. Study as a whole: The origin of the acute and convalescent COVID-19 samples was the United States, Italy and Spain.

As originally analysed: Amplification with reference gene primers provided the estimates of nucleated cell counts. Assay: immunoSEQ multiplex PCR; the TCRdb copy retains only in-frame clones and omits some. The V and J calls and clone size were taken over from that table, and D and trimming were inferred from the DNA. This table holds roughly 130,000 clones, 88% found once. The CDR3 has 17 residues. Per the germline V gene, CDR1 is SNHLY and CDR2 is FYNNEI. Trimming removed 7 bases from V and 7 bases from J; junction bases left unmatched: 19. V gene TRBV2 combines with J gene TRBJ2-1, with TRBD2 matching 7 bases. This TCR came from a man between 60 and 75 years old with active or convalescent COVID-19. The sample taken for sequencing was peripheral blood. DNA of the CDR3: TGTGCCAGCACTCAAACATGGGGGGGAGTGAGTACGAATGAGCAGTTCTTC. It encodes CASTQTWGGVSTNEQFF.